The rows below give T cell receptor beta chains drawn from one sample of a study of regulatory dendritic cells for organ transplantation. TCRdb's copy holds only in-frame clones and misses some; the assay was immunoSEQ multiplex PCR. This table has some 35,000 clones, about 88% appearing once. Sequencing was done on a sample of naive CD4+ T cells from blood. The receptors were gathered from a human donor in good health. CDR3s include the opening cysteine and the closing phenylalanine or tryptophan. A D gene is named only where the DNA matches it firmly. Where a row states a size, it is once, few, many or the class of an expanded clone; other rows omit it.

CDR3 protein | CDR3 DNA | V gene | CDR3 length | D gene | clone size | J gene
CASSQDRGRGSYNEQFF | TGCGCCAGCAGCCAAGATCGGGGTCGGGGCTCCTACAATGAGCAGTTCTTC | TRBV4-3 | 17 | . | . | TRBJ2-1
CASSPRIGGHTEAFF | TGTGCCAGCTCACCACGTATTGGGGGGCACACTGAAGCTTTCTTT | TRBV18 | 15 | . | . | TRBJ1-1
CASSLTTNEKLFF | TGTGCCAGCAGTCTCACAACTAATGAAAAACTGTTTTTT | TRBV6-5 | 13 | . | . | TRBJ1-4
CASSAGTGYSYEQYF | TGTGCCAGCAGCGCCGGGACAGGCTATTCCTACGAGCAGTACTTC | TRBV7-8 | 15 | TRBD1 | . | TRBJ2-7
CASSLRSSYEQYF | TGCGCCAGCAGCTTGCGTAGCTCCTACGAGCAGTACTTC | TRBV5-1 | 13 | . | . | TRBJ2-7
CASSQEAGARGTQYF | TGTGCCAGCAGCCAAGAAGCGGGGGCTCGGGGGACCCAGTACTTC | TRBV4-2 | 15 | TRBD2 | . | TRBJ2-5
CASSAGRGTIYF | TGTGCCAGCTCGGCCGGACGAGGCACCATATATTTT | TRBV6-5 | 12 | . | . | TRBJ1-3
CASRTDRGGQPQHF | TGTGCCAGCAGGACAGACAGGGGCGGTCAGCCCCAGCATTTT | TRBV6-5 | 14 | TRBD1 | . | TRBJ1-5
CASSLMTSGGTDTQYF | TGTGCCAGCAGCTTAATGACTAGCGGGGGCACAGATACGCAGTATTTT | TRBV7-2 | 16 | TRBD2 | . | TRBJ2-3
CASSIIAGGAQEQFF | TGTGCCAGTAGTATTATAGCGGGGGGCGCGCAAGAGCAGTTCTTC | TRBV19 | 15 | TRBD2 | . | TRBJ2-1
CASRRLAGIRPTQETQYF | TGTGCCAGCAGAAGACTAGCGGGGATCCGCCCGACCCAAGAGACCCAGTACTTC | TRBV2 | 18 | TRBD2 | . | TRBJ2-5
CASRPTGGPNEKLFF | TGTGCCAGCAGGCCTACAGGGGGCCCTAATGAAAAACTGTTTTTT | TRBV28 | 15 | TRBD1 | . | TRBJ1-4
CASSSTGTGRYNEQFF | TGTGCCAGCAGTTCAACCGGGACAGGGCGATACAATGAGCAGTTCTTC | TRBV28 | 16 | TRBD1 | . | TRBJ2-1
CASSRRDWDQPQHF | TGTGCCAGCAGCCGCCGGGACTGGGATCAGCCCCAGCATTTT | TRBV6-5 | 14 | . | . | TRBJ1-5
CASSLTGQLTDTQYF | TGTGCCAGCAGTTTAACGGGCCAGCTCACAGATACGCAGTATTTT | TRBV28 | 15 | . | . | TRBJ2-3
CASSYLNGSPLHF | TGTGCCAGCAGTTACCTTAACGGTTCACCCCTCCACTTT | TRBV6-5 | 13 | . | . | TRBJ1-6
CASSYFPGGQPQHF | TGTGCCAGCAGTTACTTCCCAGGGGGTCAGCCCCAGCATTTT | TRBV6-5 | 14 | TRBD1 | . | TRBJ1-5
CASSGLAGQSEQFF | TGTGCCAGCAGCGGACTAGCGGGTCAAAGTGAGCAGTTCTTC | TRBV28 | 14 | TRBD2 | . | TRBJ2-1
CASSVEGTGRKLFF | TGTGCCAGCAGCGTAGAGGGGACAGGGCGTAAACTGTTTTTT | TRBV9 | 14 | TRBD1 | . | TRBJ1-4
CASSLGGLAGAGELFF | TGTGCCAGCAGTTTAGGGGGCCTAGCGGGAGCCGGGGAGCTGTTTTTT | TRBV28 | 16 | TRBD2 | . | TRBJ2-2
CAWNAGTAIYEQYF | TGTGCCTGGAACGCCGGGACGGCAATATACGAGCAGTACTTC | TRBV30 | 14 | . | . | TRBJ2-7
CASSRGPNQPQHF | TGTGCCAGCAGTAGGGGCCCCAATCAGCCCCAGCATTTT | TRBV7-2 | 13 | . | . | TRBJ1-5
CASTRDTNQEKLFF | TGTGCCAGTACTCGGGACACCAACCAGGAAAAACTGTTTTTT | TRBV19 | 14 | . | . | TRBJ1-4
CASTWLAGALLSEQYF | TGTGCCAGCACCTGGCTGGCGGGAGCACTATTGAGCGAGCAGTACTTC | TRBV28 | 16 | TRBD2 | . | TRBJ2-7
CASSRTGTFTYEQYF | TGTGCCAGCAGCCGAACCGGGACATTTACCTACGAGCAGTACTTC | TRBV4-2 | 15 | . | . | TRBJ2-7
CASSLGAGTQETQYF | TGTGCCAGCAGCCTCGGAGCGGGAACACAAGAGACCCAGTACTTC | TRBV6-1 | 15 | TRBD2 | once | TRBJ2-5
CAWGGLRNTEAFF | TGTGCCTGGGGGGGACTTAGGAACACTGAAGCTTTCTTT | TRBV30 | 13 | . | few | TRBJ1-1
CASSGGAAGHTDTQYF | TGTGCCAGCAGTGGAGGGGCGGCGGGCCACACAGATACGCAGTATTTT | TRBV28 | 16 | . | . | TRBJ2-3
CASRPTPAAGQGTQYF | TGTGCCAGCAGACCGACTCCCGCAGCGGGACAGGGTACGCAGTATTTT | TRBV7-2 | 16 | TRBD1 | . | TRBJ2-3
CASSLSRSGYGELFF | TGTGCCAGCAGTTTATCCCGTTCCGGGTACGGGGAGCTGTTTTTT | TRBV27 | 15 | . | . | TRBJ2-2
CASSAVVGATF | TGTGCCAGCAGCGCAGTCGTGGGGGCGACCTTC | TRBV7-9 | 11 | . | few | TRBJ1-2
CASLPVGARFPGYTF | TGTGCCAGCTTACCGGTCGGGGCGCGTTTTCCTGGCTACACCTTC | TRBV18 | 15 | . | . | TRBJ1-2
CASSLVAGRGANEQFF | TGTGCCAGCAGCTTAGTTGCCGGGAGGGGGGCGAATGAGCAGTTCTTC | TRBV7-9 | 16 | TRBD2 | . | TRBJ2-1
CASIKGGGPLETQYF | TGCGCCAGCATTAAAGGGGGAGGGCCTTTGGAGACCCAGTACTTC | TRBV5-1 | 15 | . | . | TRBJ2-5
CASSSRTGGSYEQYF | TGTGCCAGCAGCTCAAGGACAGGGGGGTCCTACGAGCAGTACTTC | TRBV13 | 15 | TRBD1 | once | TRBJ2-7
CASTSSGGDEKLFF | TGTGCCAGCACATCTTCGGGGGGCGATGAAAAACTGTTTTTT | TRBV6-5 | 14 | . | . | TRBJ1-4
CASSDLTGAGANVLTF | TGTGCCAGTAGTGACCTAACAGGGGCTGGGGCCAACGTCCTGACTTTC | TRBV19 | 16 | TRBD1 | . | TRBJ2-6
CASRGGGGAFF | TGCGCCAGCAGGGGAGGCGGAGGAGCTTTCTTT | TRBV10-1 | 11 | . | few | TRBJ1-1
CASSVVSGRHNEQFF | TGTGCCAGCAGCGTAGTTAGCGGGAGGCACAATGAGCAGTTCTTC | TRBV9 | 15 | TRBD2 | once | TRBJ2-1
CASSLGNTGELFF | TGCGCCAGCAGCTTGGGGAACACCGGGGAGCTGTTTTTT | TRBV5-1 | 13 | . | . | TRBJ2-2
CAISAREAGEQFF | TGTGCCATCAGTGCGAGGGAAGCAGGTGAGCAGTTCTTC | TRBV10-3 | 13 | . | . | TRBJ2-1
CAISRTGEGTDTQYF | TGTGCCATCAGTCGGACAGGGGAAGGCACAGATACGCAGTATTTT | TRBV10-3 | 15 | TRBD1 | . | TRBJ2-3
CASSPPIRRETQYF | TGTGCCAGCTCACCACCTATCCGAAGGGAGACCCAGTACTTC | TRBV18 | 14 | . | . | TRBJ2-5
CASRRQDRRPREQYF | TGTGCCAGCAGGAGGCAGGACAGAAGGCCTCGGGAGCAGTACTTC | TRBV6-1 | 15 | . | . | TRBJ2-7
CASSRDTGSTYEQYF | TGTGCCAGCAGTCGGGACACAGGGAGTACCTACGAGCAGTACTTC | TRBV6-5 | 15 | . | . | TRBJ2-7
CASSPGRGATNEKLFF | TGTGCCAGCAGTCCCGGCAGGGGAGCAACTAATGAAAAACTGTTTTTT | TRBV5-4 | 16 | . | once | TRBJ1-4
CASSFLQGNTEAFF | TGTGCCAGCAGCTTCCTACAGGGGAACACTGAAGCTTTCTTT | TRBV6-5 | 14 | . | few | TRBJ1-1
CASSQDGDYGYTF | TGTGCCAGTAGTCAGGATGGTGACTATGGCTACACCTTC | TRBV19 | 13 | . | . | TRBJ1-2
CATGAGRYEQYF | TGTGCCACCGGGGCAGGGCGATACGAGCAGTACTTC | TRBV15 | 12 | . | . | TRBJ2-7
CASARTSETQYF | TGTGCCAGCGCCCGCACTTCTGAGACCCAGTACTTC | TRBV6-5 | 12 | . | . | TRBJ2-5
CASSLDRGFGDEQFF | TGTGCCAGCAGCTTAGACAGGGGGTTTGGGGATGAGCAGTTCTTC | TRBV7-3 | 15 | TRBD1 | . | TRBJ2-1
CASSLSPVKPGFQYF | TGCGCCAGCAGCCTCTCCCCGGTAAAACCGGGGTTTCAGTACTTC | TRBV4-1 | 15 | . | . | TRBJ2-4
CASSLARPGRDEQFF | TGTGCCAGCAGCTTAGCGCGGCCGGGTCGGGATGAGCAGTTCTTC | TRBV7-6 | 15 | . | once | TRBJ2-1
CASSPRLVHTEAFF | TGTGCCAGCTCACCTCGGTTGGTGCACACTGAAGCTTTCTTT | TRBV18 | 14 | . | . | TRBJ1-1
CASSLGGTGGYEQYF | TGTGCCAGCAGTTTAGGGGGAACAGGAGGCTACGAGCAGTACTTC | TRBV28 | 15 | . | . | TRBJ2-7
CASSGQPGPNYGYTF | TGTGCCAGCAGTGGACAGCCCGGCCCTAACTATGGCTACACCTTC | TRBV6-6 | 15 | . | . | TRBJ1-2
CASSESPGTGPYEQYF | TGTGCCAGCAGCGAGTCCCCCGGGACAGGGCCCTACGAGCAGTACTTC | TRBV9 | 16 | TRBD1 | . | TRBJ2-7
CASSQGIPSSGANVLTF | TGCGCCAGCAGCCAAGGGATTCCGAGCTCTGGGGCCAACGTCCTGACTTTC | TRBV4-1 | 17 | . | . | TRBJ2-6